The sequence of this T cell receptor beta chain was determined in a study of T-cell reconstitution after alpha-beta-depleted transplantation in children. For TCRbeta, the library was prepared with unique molecular identifiers. Each CDR3 protein is one row after TCRdb ran MiXCR on the PCR reads. Seen here are hundreds of thousands of distinct CDR3 sequences, 13% observed once, and the top ten hold roughly 2.3%. The starting material was PBMCs, mostly from graft donor cells, obtained 360 days after TCRalphabeta/CD19-depleted stem cell transplant. The origin of this receptor is a male patient aged 10 to 17 who had a stem cell transplant for acute myeloid leukemia, so the T cells may come from the graft donor.

CDR3 DNA: TGCAGCGTTTCTCCTAGCGTTGTTTTCTACGAGCAGTACTTC. Translation gives CSVSPSVVFYEQYF. The chain has TRBV29-1 and TRBJ2-7, with D perhaps matching TRBD2 (6 bases). Germline CDR1 and CDR2: SQVTM and ANQGSEA. The CDR3 has 14 residues. Trimming removed 5 bases at V and 3 bases at J, with 17 bases between.